These 24 T cell receptor beta chains were all obtained from the same sample, sequenced in a study of identical twins. In TCRdb, the 5' RACE reads were re-called with MiXCR into one record per CDR3 protein. Of more than 1.5 million distinct CDR3 sequences detected, about 32% appear once; the ten largest clones hold approximately 0.29%. The specimen was cord blood. Every receptor here comes from a newborn girl in good health.

The rearrangement uses TRBV13 and TRBJ2-7; 8 bases are a match to TRBD1. V shed 5 bases and J 3 bases; nucleotides not matched to a gene: 9. The CDR3 spans 15 residues. From germline, CDR1 is PRHDT and CDR2 FYEKMQ (reference sequence). CDR3 in DNA: TGTGCCAGCAGCGGCGGACAGGGACAATTCTACGAGCAGTACTTC. Translating it yields CASSGGQGQFYEQYF.

This rearrangement joins TRBV7-9 to TRBJ2-1, with D maybe TRBD1 (5 bases). The V gene lost 1 base and the J gene lost 6 bases, with 13 bases spanning the gap. The CDR3 spans 15 residues. The V gene's germline CDR1 is SEHNR and CDR2 FQNEAQ (reference sequence). CDR3 nucleotide sequence: TGTGCCAGCAGCTTAGGGGGCGAAAGGATCAATGAGCAGTTCTTC. Encoded protein: CASSLGGERINEQFF.

CDR3 in amino acids: CASGGSGISNQPQHF. The CDR3 nucleotides are TGTGCCAGCGGGGGGTCAGGAATTTCAAATCAGCCCCAGCATTTT. The rearrangement uses TRBV6-1 and TRBJ1-5, with D tentatively TRBD1 (5 bases). The germline CDR1 and CDR2 sequences are MNHNS and SASEGT. Trimming pared 8 bases from V and 4 bases from J, leaving 18 bases between. The CDR3 length is 15 residues.

This clonotype was seen only a few times. The DNA for the CDR3 is TGCGCCAGCAAGGAGGGAGGCGGTAATGAAAAACTGTTTTTT. Encoded protein: CASKEGGGNEKLFF. The chain joins TRBV5-1 to TRBJ1-4; D is unresolved. Looked up from germline, CDR1 is SGHRS and CDR2 is YFSETQ. Deletions cut 6 bases from V and 4 bases from J, with 13 bases between. The CDR3 totals 14 residues.

The chain has TRBV29-1 and TRBJ2-3, with TRBD2 identical over 12 bases. Trimming at V came to 5 bases and at J to 2 bases, leaving 11 bases not matched to a gene. Germline CDR1 reads SQVTM; CDR2 reads ANQGSEA. CDR3 length equals 17 residues. The CDR3 is CSVQGASGGATTDTQYF. The CDR3 region has the DNA TGCAGCGTTCAGGGGGCTAGCGGGGGGGCAACCACAGATACGCAGTATTTT.

In this sample, this clonotype turned up a few times. CDR3 nucleotides: TGTGCCAGCAGCTCATACCCGGGACGGGGAGCTTTCTTT. It encodes CASSSYPGRGAFF. The chain has TRBV7-2 and TRBJ1-1; possible D gene TRBD1, 5 bases. CDR3 length: 13 residues. Per the germline V gene, CDR1 is SGHTA and CDR2 is FQGNSA. Trimming stripped 4 bases from V and 10 bases from J, with 16 bases between.

The V gene is TRBV7-9, the J gene TRBJ2-7, with a weak D call TRBD1 (5 bases). The length of the CDR3 is 14 residues. V shed 6 bases and J shed 0 bases, with 12 bases lying between them. Per germline, CDR1 SEHNR and CDR2 FQNEAQ (reference sequence). CDR3: CASRPGHSSYEQYF. The CDR3 region has the DNA TGTGCCAGCAGGCCAGGACACAGCTCCTACGAGCAGTACTTC.

The chain has TRBV11-2 and TRBJ1-3; D gene ambiguous. CDR1 SGHAT and CDR2 FQNNGV come from the germline V gene. This CDR3 is 12 amino acids long. The germline V and J ends were trimmed by 2 bases and 4 bases, with 3 bases remaining between them. The CDR3 here is CASSLWGNTIYF. The CDR3 region has the DNA TGTGCCAGCAGCTTATGGGGAAACACCATATATTTT.

This clonotype occurred many times. The junction shows a germline mismatch at one end, possibly a read error. The chain uses TRBV5-1 and TRBJ2-3; 9 nucleotides line up with TRBD2. Germline V gene sequence: CDR1 SGHRS, CDR2 YFSETQ. This CDR3 contains 14 residues. In DNA, the CDR3 is TGTGCCAGCAGTTTTGCGGGAGGGACAGATACGCAGTATTTT. The encoded protein is CASSFAGGTDTQYF.

This rearrangement joins TRBV25-1 to TRBJ2-5; 9 nucleotides agree with TRBD1. The junction had 8 bases not matched to a gene; V was cut back by 6 bases and J by 3 bases. The CDR3 contains 15 residues. CDR1 is MGHDK and CDR2 is SYGVNS in the germline V gene. CDR3 DNA sequence: TGTGCCAGCAGAGCAGCCGGGACAGGGAAAGAGACCCAGTACTTC. This codes for CASRAAGTGKETQYF.

This clonotype was counted many times. V and J are TRBV12-3 or TRBV12-4 and TRBJ2-3; 8 bases line up with TRBD2. The ends lost 4 bases at V and 2 bases at J; junction bases unmatched: 8. CDR3 length equals 16 residues. CDR3 sequence: CASSSKRGRYTDTQYF. The CDR3, as DNA: TGTGCCAGCAGTTCGAAGCGGGGGCGTTACACAGATACGCAGTATTTT.

V is TRBV20-1 and J is TRBJ2-3; TRBD1 might be the D (5 bases). CDR3 length: 13 amino acids. CDR1 is DFQATT and CDR2 is SNEGSKA in the germline V gene (reference sequence). The DNA of the CDR3 is TGCAGGGGTTGGGGCGACCGCACAGATACGCAGTATTTT. Its translation is CRGWGDRTDTQYF.

The rearrangement uses TRBV20-1 and TRBJ1-2, with D uncertain. V dropped 0 bases and J dropped 13 bases, with 12 bases sitting between them. This CDR3 is built from 11 residues. The V gene's germline CDR1 is DFQATT and CDR2 SNEGSKA (reference sequence). Here the CDR3 reads CSARDRRSGTF. Here the CDR3 DNA reads TGCAGTGCTAGAGATCGGAGGAGTGGCACCTTC.

The chain joins TRBV9 to TRBJ2-1, with 13 bases lining up with TRBD2. The assigned J gene may be wrong: the sequence end matches TRBJ2-7 better. Looked up from germline, CDR1 is SGDLS and CDR2 is YYNGEE. CDR3 size: 16 residues. CDR3 coding DNA: TGTGCCAGCAGCCGCTACGGGACTAGCGGGGACAATGAGCAGTACTTC. Translated, it gives CASSRYGTSGDNEQYF.

Only a few counts were recorded for this clonotype. The rearrangement links TRBV5-1 to TRBJ1-1; D ambiguous. This CDR3 contains 11 residues. Germline V gives CDR1 SGHRS, CDR2 YFSETQ. The CDR3 protein is CGTTGNTEAFF. CDR3 nucleotide sequence: TGCGGCACGACGGGGAACACTGAAGCTTTCTTT.

The V and J genes are TRBV6-1 and TRBJ2-7, with a weak D call TRBD2 (5 bases). CDR3 size: 13 residues. V was trimmed by 7 bases and J by 4 bases, leaving 14 bases between them. CDR1 MNHNS and CDR2 SASEGT come from the germline V gene. CDR3 in DNA: TGTGCCAGCACCCGGGGAACCTTTTACGAGCAGTACTTC. Its protein product is CASTRGTFYEQYF.

The rearrangement links TRBV4-1 to TRBJ2-3, with TRBD1 matching over 9 bases. V was clipped by 3 bases and J by 4 bases; unmatched bases: 5. This CDR3 comprises 15 residues. Germline V CDR1 and CDR2: MGHRA, YSYEKL. CDR3 nucleotide sequence: TGCGCCAGCAGCCATGGGAGACAGGGGGCAGATACGCAGTATTTT. Residues: CASSHGRQGADTQYF.

The chain uses TRBV10-3 and TRBJ2-3; TRBD2 matches at 10 bases. The CDR3 has 14 residues. After removal of 3 bases from V and 4 bases from J, the junction contained 1 base not matched to a gene. Germline V lookup: CDR1 ENHRY, CDR2 SYGVKD. CDR3 loop: CAISEAGGPDTQYF. The CDR3 DNA is TGTGCCATCAGTGAAGCGGGAGGGCCAGATACGCAGTATTTT.

This clonotype showed up just a few times. The V gene is TRBV7-9, the J gene TRBJ1-5; the D gene is possibly TRBD1 (6 bases). V lost 6 bases, J lost 7 bases, and 16 bases lay in between. CDR1 and CDR2 from the germline V gene are SEHNR and FQNEAQ (reference sequence). The CDR3 extends over 14 amino acids. CDR3 nucleotides: TGTGCCAGCAGTCCAACAGGGTTCGGGCAGCCCCAGCATTTT. Protein product: CASSPTGFGQPQHF.

The chain employs TRBV25-1 and TRBJ1-1, with TRBD1 as a possible D gene (6 bases). Looked up from germline, CDR1 is MGHDK and CDR2 is SYGVNS. The CDR3 covers 14 residues. V lost 4 bases, J lost 3 bases, and 12 bases lay in between. The DNA of the CDR3 is TGTGCCAGCAGTGGGGGGGAGGGGGACACTGAAGCTTTCTTT. Residues: CASSGGEGDTEAFF.

This clonotype was found a few times. The V and J genes are TRBV28 and TRBJ2-1, with TRBD2 matching over 8 bases. CDR3 length equals 14 residues. The germline V gene encodes CDR1 MDHEN and CDR2 SYDVKM. The V and J ends lost 6 bases and 4 bases, in that order; junction bases with no gene match: 5. CDR3 amino acids: CASRTTSEYNEQFF. The CDR3 nucleotides read TGTGCCAGCAGAACGACTAGCGAATACAATGAGCAGTTCTTC. Based on the CDR3 plus reference TRBV28 and TRBJ2-1, the full variable domain is DVKVTQSSRYLVKRTGEKVFLECVQDMDHENMFWYRQDPGLGLRLIYFSYDVKMKEKGDIPEGYSVSREKKERFSLILESASTNQTSMYLCASRTTSEYNEQFFGPGTRLTVL.

The chain combines TRBV24-1 with TRBJ2-6; D unresolved. Germline CDR1 KGHDR, CDR2 SFDVKD. Between the trimmed V and J ends, which lost 6 bases and 2 bases, there was a span of 4 bases. CDR3 length: 13 amino acids. CDR3 DNA sequence: TGTGCCACCAGTATCACTGGGGCCAACGTCCTGACTTTC. Its translation: CATSITGANVLTF.

CDR3 DNA sequence: TGCAGTGCAAGAATAGCGGGTTCCTACAATGAGCAGTACTTC. This gives the protein CSARIAGSYNEQYF. J is TRBJ2-1 and V is TRBV20-1; 7 bases fit TRBD2. The DNA matches TRBJ2-7 better at its end, which makes the J call doubtful. In germline, CDR1 is DFQATT, CDR2 SNEGSKA (reference sequence). The CDR3 contains 14 residues.

In this sample, this clonotype turned up a few times. J is TRBJ2-3 and V is TRBV28; D might be TRBD2 (6 bases). CDR3 length equals 17 residues. Per germline, CDR1 MDHEN and CDR2 SYDVKM. V lost 5 bases, J lost 0 bases, and 18 bases lay in between. CDR3 in amino acids: CASSPADGLSSTDTQYF. The CDR3 DNA follows: TGTGCCAGCAGTCCCGCAGACGGACTATCTAGCACAGATACGCAGTATTTT.